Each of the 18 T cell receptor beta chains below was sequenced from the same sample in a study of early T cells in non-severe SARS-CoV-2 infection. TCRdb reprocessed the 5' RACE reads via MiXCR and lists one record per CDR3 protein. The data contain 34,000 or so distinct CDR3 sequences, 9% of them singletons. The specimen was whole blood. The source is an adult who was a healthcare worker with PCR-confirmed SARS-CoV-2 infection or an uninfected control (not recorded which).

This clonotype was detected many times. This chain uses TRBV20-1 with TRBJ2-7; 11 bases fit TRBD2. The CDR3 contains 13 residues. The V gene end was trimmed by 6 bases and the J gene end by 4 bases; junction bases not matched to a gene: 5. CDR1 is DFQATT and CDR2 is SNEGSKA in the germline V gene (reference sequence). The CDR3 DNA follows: TGCAGTGCCCCGACTAGCGGGGAGTACGAGCAGTACTTC. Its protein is CSAPTSGEYEQYF.

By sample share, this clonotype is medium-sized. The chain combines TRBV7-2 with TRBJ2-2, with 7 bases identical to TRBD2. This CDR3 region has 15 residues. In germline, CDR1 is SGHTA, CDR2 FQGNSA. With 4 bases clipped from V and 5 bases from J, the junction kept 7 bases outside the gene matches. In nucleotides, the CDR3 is TGTGCCAGCAGCTCCCCGGGGGGAGGGACCGGGGAGCTGTTTTTT. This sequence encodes CASSSPGGGTGELFF. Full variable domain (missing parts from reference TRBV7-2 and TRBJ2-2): GAGVSQSPSNKVTEKGKDVELRCDPISGHTALYWYRQSLGQGLEFLIYFQGNSAPDKSGLPSDRFSAERTGGSVSTLTIQRTQQEDSAVYLCASSSPGGGTGELFFGEGSRLTVL.

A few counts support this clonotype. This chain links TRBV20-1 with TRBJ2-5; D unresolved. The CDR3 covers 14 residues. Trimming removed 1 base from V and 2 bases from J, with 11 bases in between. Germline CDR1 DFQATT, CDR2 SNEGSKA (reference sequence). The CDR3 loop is CSARATTRQETQYF. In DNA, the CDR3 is TGCAGTGCTAGAGCGACAACTCGACAAGAGACCCAGTACTTC.

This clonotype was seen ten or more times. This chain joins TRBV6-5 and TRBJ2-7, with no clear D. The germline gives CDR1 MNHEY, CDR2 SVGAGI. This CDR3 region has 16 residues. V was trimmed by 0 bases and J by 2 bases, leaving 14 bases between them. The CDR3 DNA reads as TGTGCCAGCAGTTACTCGAGGTCGGGTTGGGCCTACGAGCAGTACTTC. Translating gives CASSYSRSGWAYEQYF.

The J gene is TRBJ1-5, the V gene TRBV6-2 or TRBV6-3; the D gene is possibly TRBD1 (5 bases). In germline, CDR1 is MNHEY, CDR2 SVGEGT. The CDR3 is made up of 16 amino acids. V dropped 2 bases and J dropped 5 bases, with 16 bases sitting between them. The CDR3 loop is CASSYTWVTGDQPQHF. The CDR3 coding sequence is TGTGCCAGCAGTTACACCTGGGTGACGGGGGATCAGCCCCAGCATTTT.

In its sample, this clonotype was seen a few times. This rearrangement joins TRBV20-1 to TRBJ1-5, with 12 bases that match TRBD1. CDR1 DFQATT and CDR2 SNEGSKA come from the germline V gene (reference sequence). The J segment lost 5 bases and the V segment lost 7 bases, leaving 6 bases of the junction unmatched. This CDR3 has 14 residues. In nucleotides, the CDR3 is TGCAGTGTGGCGGGACAGGGGGCGCATCAGCCCCAGCATTTT. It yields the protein CSVAGQGAHQPQHF.

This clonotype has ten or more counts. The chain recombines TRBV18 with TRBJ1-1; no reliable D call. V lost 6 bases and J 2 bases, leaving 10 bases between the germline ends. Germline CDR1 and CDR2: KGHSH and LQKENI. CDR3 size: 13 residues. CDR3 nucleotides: TGTGCCAGCTCCCCCGCCTTAAACACTGAAGCTTTCTTT. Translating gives CASSPALNTEAFF.

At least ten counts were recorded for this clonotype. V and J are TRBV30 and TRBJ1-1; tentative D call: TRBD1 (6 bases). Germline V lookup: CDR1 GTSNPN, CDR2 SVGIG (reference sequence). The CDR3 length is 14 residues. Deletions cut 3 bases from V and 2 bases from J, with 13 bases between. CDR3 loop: CAWSNGQPNTEAFF. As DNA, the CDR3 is TGTGCCTGGAGCAATGGACAGCCTAACACTGAAGCTTTCTTT.

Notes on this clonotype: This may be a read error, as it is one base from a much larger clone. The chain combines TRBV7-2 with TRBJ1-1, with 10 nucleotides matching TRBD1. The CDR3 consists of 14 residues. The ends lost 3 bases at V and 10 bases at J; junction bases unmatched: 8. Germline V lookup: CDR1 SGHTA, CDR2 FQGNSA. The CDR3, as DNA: TGTGCCAGCAGCTTGCGCCCGGGGACAGGGGTAGCTTTCTTT. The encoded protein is CASSLRPGTGVAFF.

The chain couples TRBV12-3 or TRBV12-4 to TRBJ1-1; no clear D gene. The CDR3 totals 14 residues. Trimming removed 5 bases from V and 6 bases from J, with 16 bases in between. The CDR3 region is CASSPLMLSSEAFF. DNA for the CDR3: TGTGCCAGCAGTCCCCTAATGCTTAGCTCTGAAGCTTTCTTT.

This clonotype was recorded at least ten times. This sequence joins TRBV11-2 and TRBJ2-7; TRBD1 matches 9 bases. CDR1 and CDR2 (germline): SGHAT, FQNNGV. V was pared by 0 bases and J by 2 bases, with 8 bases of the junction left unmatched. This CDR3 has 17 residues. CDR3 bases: TGTGCCAGCAGCTTAGATCGTGGACAGGGGCATACCTACGAGCAGTACTTC. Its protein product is CASSLDRGQGHTYEQYF.

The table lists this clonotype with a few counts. The CDR3 DNA reads TGTGCCAGCAGTGAGGGGGCGCCTCGCTCCTACGAGCAGTACTTC. Residues: CASSEGAPRSYEQYF. The rearrangement links TRBV6-1 to TRBJ2-7; D might be TRBD1 (6 bases). Deletions cut 3 bases from V and 0 bases from J, with 12 bases between. The CDR3 runs to 15 residues. Germline lookup yields CDR1 MNHNS and CDR2 SASEGT.

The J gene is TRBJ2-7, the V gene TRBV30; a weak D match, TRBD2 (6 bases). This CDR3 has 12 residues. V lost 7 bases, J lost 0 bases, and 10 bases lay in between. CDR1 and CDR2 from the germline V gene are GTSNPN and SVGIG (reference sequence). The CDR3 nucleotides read TGTGCCTACCGGGGGTACTCCTACGAGCAGTACTTC. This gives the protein CAYRGYSYEQYF.

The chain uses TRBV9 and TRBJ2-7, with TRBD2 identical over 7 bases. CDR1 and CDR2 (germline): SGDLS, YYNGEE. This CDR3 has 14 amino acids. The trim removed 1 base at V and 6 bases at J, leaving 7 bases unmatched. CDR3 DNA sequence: TGTGCCAGCAGCGTACTGGGGGAGGGCGCCGAGCAGTACTTC. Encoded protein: CASSVLGEGAEQYF.

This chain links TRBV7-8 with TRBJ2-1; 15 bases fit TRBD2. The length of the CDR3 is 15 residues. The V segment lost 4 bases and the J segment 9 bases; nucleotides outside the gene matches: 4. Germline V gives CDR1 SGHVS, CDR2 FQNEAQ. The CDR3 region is CASSSGLAGGLEQFF. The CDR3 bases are TGTGCCAGCAGCTCAGGACTAGCGGGGGGGCTTGAGCAGTTCTTC. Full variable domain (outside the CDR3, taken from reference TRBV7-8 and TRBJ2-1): GAGVSQSPRYKVAKRGQDVALRCDPISGHVSLFWYQQALGQGPEFLTYFQNEAQLDKSGLPSDRFFAERPEGSVSTLKIQRTQQEDSAVYLCASSSGLAGGLEQFFGPGTRLTVL.

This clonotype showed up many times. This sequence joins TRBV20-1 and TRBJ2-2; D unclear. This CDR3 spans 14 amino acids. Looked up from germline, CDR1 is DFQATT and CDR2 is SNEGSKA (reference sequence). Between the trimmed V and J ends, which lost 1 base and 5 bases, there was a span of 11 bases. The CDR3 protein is CSARVTRETGELFF. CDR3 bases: TGCAGTGCTAGAGTTACTCGCGAGACCGGGGAGCTGTTTTTT.

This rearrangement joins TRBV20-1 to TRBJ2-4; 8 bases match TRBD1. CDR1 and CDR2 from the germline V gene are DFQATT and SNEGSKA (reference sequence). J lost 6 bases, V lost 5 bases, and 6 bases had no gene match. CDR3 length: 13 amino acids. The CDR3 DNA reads TGCAGTGCTTCGGGACAGGACCGAAACATTCAGTACTTC. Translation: CSASGQDRNIQYF.

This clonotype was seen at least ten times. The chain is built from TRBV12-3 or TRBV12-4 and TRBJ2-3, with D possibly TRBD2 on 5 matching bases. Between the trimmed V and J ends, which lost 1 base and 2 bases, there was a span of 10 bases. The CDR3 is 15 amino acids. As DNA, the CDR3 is TGTGCCAGCAGTTTAGTCCCAGGACTCACAGATACGCAGTATTTT. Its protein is CASSLVPGLTDTQYF.